This TCR beta chain is drawn from a study of shared clonotypes between healthy human individuals. Positive CCR7 selection of CD45RO-negative cells yielded the naive CD8 cells, and terminally differentiated effector memory CD45RA+ cells were excluded. Repertoires were generated with immunoSEQ multiplex PCR, while TCRdb's copy carries only in-frame clones and drops some. The table lists around 610,000 clones, 90% to 97% of them singletons. Per the germline V gene, CDR1 is MDHEN and CDR2 is SYDVKM. The CDR3 covers 15 residues. Trimming stripped 6 bases from V and 6 bases from J, with 17 bases between. The TCR comes from a young woman in good health. The rearrangement links TRBV28 to TRBJ2-2; D is uncertain. The sample comprised naive CD8+ T cells sorted from blood. CDR3 nucleotides: TGTGCCAGCAGGTCAAGGACCGTTAAATCCGGGGAGCTGTTTTTT. The encoded protein is CASRSRTVKSGELFF.